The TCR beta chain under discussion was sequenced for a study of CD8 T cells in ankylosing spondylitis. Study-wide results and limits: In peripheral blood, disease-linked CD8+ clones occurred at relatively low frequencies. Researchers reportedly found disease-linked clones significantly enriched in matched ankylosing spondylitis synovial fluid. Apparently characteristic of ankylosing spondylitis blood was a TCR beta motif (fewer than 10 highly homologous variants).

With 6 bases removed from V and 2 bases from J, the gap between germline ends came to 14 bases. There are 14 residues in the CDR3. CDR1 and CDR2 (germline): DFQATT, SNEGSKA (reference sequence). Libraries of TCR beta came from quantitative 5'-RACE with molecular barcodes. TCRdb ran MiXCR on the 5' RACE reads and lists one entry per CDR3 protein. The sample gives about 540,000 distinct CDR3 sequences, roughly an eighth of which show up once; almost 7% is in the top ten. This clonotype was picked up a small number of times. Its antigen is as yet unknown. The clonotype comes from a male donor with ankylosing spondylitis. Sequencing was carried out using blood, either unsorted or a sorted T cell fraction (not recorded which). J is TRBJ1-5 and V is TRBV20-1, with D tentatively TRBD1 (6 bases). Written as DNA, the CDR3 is TGCAGTGCCACCGTAGGGGGGGGCAATCAGCCCCAGCATTTT. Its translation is CSATVGGGNQPQHF.